The 29 T cell receptor beta chains below come from one sample, sequenced in a study of neurological immune-mediated disorders. TCRdb used MiXCR to reprocess the 5' RACE reads, holding one entry per CDR3 protein. The data contain 66,000 or so distinct CDR3 sequences, around 5% of them seen just once; the ten biggest clones take up approximately 2.6%. Sequenced sample: PBMCs. The receptors here all came from a woman younger than 45 with multiple sclerosis.

This clonotype appeared a single time. Since a much larger clone is just one base distant, this may be a read error. This chain connects TRBV7-2 to TRBJ1-1; perhaps TRBD1 as D (5 bases). CDR1 SGHTA and CDR2 FQGNSA come from the germline V gene. Trimming removed 8 bases from V and 6 bases from J, with 13 bases in between. This CDR3 comprises 12 residues. DNA of the CDR3: TGTGCCAGCCGGACAAGCGCCCCTGAAGCTTTCTTT. Translated, it gives CASRTSAPEAFF.

In this sample, this clonotype turned up a few times. V and J are TRBV5-1 and TRBJ2-2; D unclear. The V gene lost 1 base and the J gene lost 1 base, with 8 bases spanning the gap. Germline V gene data show CDR1 as SGHRS and CDR2 as YFSETQ. This CDR3 has 15 residues. The CDR3 here is CASSLSAKNTGELFF. DNA for the CDR3: TGCGCCAGCAGCTTGTCAGCTAAGAACACCGGGGAGCTGTTTTTT.

The rearrangement links TRBV10-2 to TRBJ1-1, with D possibly being TRBD1 (6 bases). Germline CDR1 WSHSY, CDR2 SAAADI. The CDR3 is 17 residues long. Trimming shortened V by 1 base and J by 0 bases, and 15 bases separated the two germline ends. The DNA for the CDR3 is TGCGCCAGCAGTGAGTGGGGGCAGTCCTCCATGAACACTGAAGCTTTCTTT. Its protein is CASSEWGQSSMNTEAFF.

At least ten counts were recorded for this clonotype. The chain has TRBV5-1 and TRBJ1-1; weak D call: TRBD1 (6 bases). The CDR3 is 15 amino acids. The V and J ends lost 0 bases and 5 bases respectively, with 14 bases between them. Per germline, CDR1 SGHRS and CDR2 YFSETQ. Here the CDR3 DNA reads TGCGCCAGCAGCTTGGATCAGGGGAGTAGTACTGAAGCTTTCTTT. Translation: CASSLDQGSSTEAFF.

This clonotype was recorded a few times. The rearrangement links TRBV18 to TRBJ2-5; tentative D call: TRBD2 (6 bases). Trimming cost V 0 bases and J 5 bases, with 10 bases left between them. CDR3 length: 14 residues. Germline V gives CDR1 KGHSH, CDR2 LQKENI. This CDR3 is CASSPPTSGETQYF. CDR3 sequence (DNA): TGTGCCAGCTCACCACCGACTAGTGGCGAGACCCAGTACTTC.

At least ten counts were recorded for this clonotype. The CDR3 sequence is CASSLPYVGQAEQYF. The CDR3 region has the DNA TGTGCCAGCAGCTTACCGTATGTCGGACAGGCCGAGCAGTACTTC. The chain joins TRBV7-9 to TRBJ2-7, with TRBD1 matching 7 bases. In germline, CDR1 is SEHNR, CDR2 FQNEAQ (reference sequence). The CDR3 contains 15 residues. V gave up 2 bases and J gave up 6 bases; unmatched junction bases: 10.

Ten or more counts support this clonotype. The chain employs TRBV18 and TRBJ1-1; 9 nucleotides match TRBD1. Germline loops: CDR1 KGHSH, CDR2 LQKENI. The J segment lost 4 bases and the V segment lost 6 bases, leaving 12 bases of the junction unmatched. The CDR3 loop spans 16 amino acids. The CDR3 sequence: CASSLAGQGLSTEAFF. CDR3 DNA: TGTGCCAGCTCGCTAGCGGGACAGGGTTTAAGCACTGAAGCTTTCTTT. Variable domain in full (rest from reference TRBV18 and TRBJ1-1): NAGVMQNPRHLVRRRGQEARLRCSPMKGHSHVYWYRQLPEEGLKFMVYLQKENIIDESGMPKERFSAEFPKEGPSILRIQQVVRGDSAAYFCASSLAGQGLSTEAFFGQGTRLTVV.

The table lists this clonotype with many counts. DNA for the CDR3: TGTGCCAGCAGCTTAGCGGGGGGCACAGATACGCAGTATTTT. This encodes CASSLAGGTDTQYF. This chain connects TRBV7-2 to TRBJ2-3; D tentatively reads TRBD1 or TRBD2 (5 bases each). CDR3 size: 14 residues. CDR1 is SGHTA and CDR2 is FQGNSA in the germline V gene. Trimming took off 0 bases at V and 1 base at J, with 5 bases between the two ends.

This clonotype has only a few counts. One base away lies a much larger clone, so this may be a sequencing read error. The J gene is TRBJ2-7, the V gene TRBV7-2; a possible D gene is TRBD2 (5 bases). The CDR3 is 15 residues long. Germline-derived CDR1 and CDR2 are SGHTA and FQGNSA. V was clipped by 2 bases and J by 0 bases, with 11 bases between them. Here the CDR3 DNA reads TGTGCCAGCAGCTTACAGCCTAGCAGCTCCTACGAGCAGTACTTC. Its translation is CASSLQPSSSYEQYF.

This clonotype appeared many times. The chain combines TRBV5-5 with TRBJ2-5; D is uncertain. Germline V gene data show CDR1 as SGHKS and CDR2 as YYEKEE (reference sequence). The CDR3 runs 15 residues. Trimming left V 0 bases short and J 4 bases short, with 13 bases between. In DNA form, the CDR3 reads TGTGCCAGCAGCTTGGGGCCGAAGTCCCCAGAGACCCAGTACTTC. Its translation is CASSLGPKSPETQYF.

This clonotype appeared many times. This chain links TRBV29-1 with TRBJ2-1, with a weak D call TRBD2 (7 bases). V gave up 6 bases and J gave up 2 bases, with 14 bases separating them. Germline CDR1 reads SQVTM; CDR2 reads ANQGSEA. The CDR3 has 14 amino acids. The CDR3 coding sequence is TGCAGCGTCCGGGGGGCTAGCCCCTACAATGAGCAGTTCTTC. It encodes CSVRGASPYNEQFF.

In its sample, this clonotype was seen many times. The rearrangement joins TRBV5-1 to TRBJ1-1; 10 bases fit TRBD1. The ends lost 2 bases at V and 3 bases at J; junction bases unmatched: 4. The CDR3 runs to 15 residues. Germline V gene data show CDR1 as SGHRS and CDR2 as YFSETQ. The CDR3 reads CASSFRQGAYTEAFF. The CDR3 DNA sequence: TGCGCCAGCAGCTTTAGACAGGGGGCGTACACTGAAGCTTTCTTT.

This clonotype came up many times. The junction departs from the called germline gene at one end, perhaps through a read error. The chain has TRBV7-9 and TRBJ1-1, with TRBD1 matching 8 bases. Germline CDR1 reads SEHNR; CDR2 reads FQNEAQ (reference sequence). The CDR3 has 15 amino acids. The chain's CDR3 is CASSVAGQANTEAFF. The CDR3 nucleotides are TGTGCCAGCAGCGTAGCGGGACAGGCGAACACTGAAGCTTTCTTT.

This clonotype was counted many times. The chain combines TRBV7-8 with TRBJ2-7; 7 nucleotides match TRBD2. The germline CDR1 and CDR2 sequences are SGHVS and FQNEAQ. Unmatched junction bases numbered 5, after V lost 0 bases and J lost 9 bases. This CDR3 region has 13 residues. Here the CDR3 reads CASSLAETGGQYF. In DNA, the CDR3 is TGTGCCAGCAGCTTAGCGGAGACGGGAGGGCAGTACTTC.

This clonotype was counted many times. The chain recombines TRBV20-1 with TRBJ2-1; TRBD2 aligns across 11 bases. Trimming cost V 7 bases and J 4 bases; bases outside gene matches: 12. Germline CDR1 reads DFQATT; CDR2 reads SNEGSKA (reference sequence). CDR3 length: 16 residues. The CDR3 nucleotides are TGCAGTGTTACTTTTTTTACTAGCGGGGGATACAATGAGCAGTTCTTC. Translated, it gives CSVTFFTSGGYNEQFF.

The chain joins TRBV3-1 to TRBJ2-7; 7 nucleotides agree with TRBD2. This CDR3 is built from 16 residues. Unmatched junction bases numbered 13, after V lost 3 bases and J lost 5 bases. Germline V gene lookup returns CDR1 LGHDT and CDR2 YNNKEL (reference sequence). CDR3 protein: CASSQLAGRGVDEQYF. The CDR3 bases are TGTGCCAGCAGCCAGCTGGCCGGACGGGGGGTAGACGAGCAGTACTTC.

This clonotype came up many times. The chain recombines TRBV12-3 or TRBV12-4 with TRBJ2-6; TRBD1 might be the D (6 bases). The CDR3 runs to 19 residues. Trimming removed 5 bases from V and 4 bases from J, with 24 bases in between. The CDR3, as DNA: TGTGCCAGCAGTCACACCGACCCGGGACAAGTAGCCGGGGCCAACGTCCTGACTTTC. Translating gives CASSHTDPGQVAGANVLTF.

This clonotype was seen many times. This chain joins TRBV29-1 and TRBJ2-1; TRBD2 matches 7 bases. Germline V CDR1 and CDR2: SQVTM, ANQGSEA. The CDR3 consists of 13 residues. V dropped 1 base and J dropped 7; count of bases not matched to a gene: 4. CDR3 region: CSVEGAGVNEQFF. In DNA form, the CDR3 reads TGCAGCGTTGAAGGGGCGGGGGTAAATGAGCAGTTCTTC.

This clonotype appeared many times. V gene TRBV7-2 combines with J gene TRBJ1-1; TRBD1 matches 7 bases. The CDR3 covers 14 residues. V lost 2 bases and J lost 1; bases outside the gene matches: 1. Germline CDR1 is SGHTA and CDR2 is FQGNSA. The CDR3 sequence: CASSLTGANTEAFF. In DNA, the CDR3 is TGTGCCAGCAGCTTAACAGGGGCGAACACTGAAGCTTTCTTT.

The gene calls are TRBV2 and TRBJ2-7; D remains ambiguous. The V end was cut by 2 bases, the J end by 3 bases, with 8 bases between. The germline CDR1 and CDR2 sequences are SNHLY and FYNNEI. The CDR3 is 13 amino acids. CDR3 sequence reads: CASSERKIYEQYF. DNA of the CDR3: TGTGCCAGCAGTGAAAGAAAAATCTACGAGCAGTACTTC.

This clonotype was detected ten times or more. The J gene is TRBJ1-1, the V gene TRBV20-1; unclear D gene. V lost 0 bases and J lost 4, with 12 bases in between. The CDR3 spans 14 residues. Germline V CDR1 and CDR2: DFQATT, SNEGSKA (reference sequence). CDR3 sequence (DNA): TGCAGTGCTAGAGATATCCGTGTGACCACTGAAGCTTTCTTT. Translation gives CSARDIRVTTEAFF.

This clonotype was found many times. The J gene is TRBJ1-1, the V gene TRBV7-9; TRBD1 is a possible D gene (5 bases). In germline, CDR1 is SEHNR, CDR2 FQNEAQ (reference sequence). Trimming removed 4 bases from V and 4 bases from J, with 13 bases in between. The CDR3 totals 14 residues. CDR3 amino acids: CASSYGGLSTEAFF. The CDR3 DNA sequence: TGTGCCAGCAGCTACGGGGGTTTAAGCACTGAAGCTTTCTTT. Looking up the rest from reference TRBV7-9 and TRBJ1-1 gives the full variable domain: DTGVSQNPRHKITKRGQNVTFRCDPISEHNRLYWYRQTLGQGPEFLTYFQNEAQLEKSRLLSDRFSAERPKGSFSTLEIQRTEQGDSAMYLCASSYGGLSTEAFFGQGTRLTVV.

The sample holds many counts of this clonotype. The genes are TRBV5-1 and TRBJ1-2, with TRBD1 identical over 8 bases. The CDR3 totals 14 residues. The trim removed 5 bases at V and 4 bases at J, leaving 7 bases unmatched. Germline values: CDR1 SGHRS, CDR2 YFSETQ. The CDR3 loop is CASSQTGDSYGYTF. CDR3 in DNA: TGCGCCAGCAGTCAGACAGGGGATAGCTATGGCTACACCTTC.

This clonotype was counted many times. A junction end diverges from the germline sequence, so it may reflect a read error. J is TRBJ1-5 and V is TRBV5-5, with D possibly TRBD1 on 6 matching bases. CDR1 and CDR2 (germline): SGHKS, YYEKEE (reference sequence). The CDR3 is made up of 15 amino acids. The CDR3 DNA sequence: TGTGCCAGCAGCACGGGGGCCGTGAGCAATCAGCCCCAGAATTTT. The encoded protein is CASSTGAVSNQPQNF.

This clonotype was recorded many times. The V and J genes are TRBV24-1 and TRBJ2-5; D gene unclear. Germline CDR1 KGHDR, CDR2 SFDVKD. The CDR3 totals 15 residues. Trimming stripped 3 bases from V and 5 bases from J, with 15 bases between. CDR3 in DNA: TGTGCCACCAGTGATGTGACCGGAGTTAGGGAGACCCAGTACTTC. Encoded protein: CATSDVTGVRETQYF.

This clonotype was found many times. The J gene is TRBJ2-1, the V gene TRBV5-5; the D gene is possibly TRBD1 (6 bases). Deletions cut 4 bases from V and 9 bases from J, with 14 bases between. CDR3 size: 13 residues. The germline gives CDR1 SGHKS, CDR2 YYEKEE (reference sequence). The CDR3 sequence: CASSMNRAAEQFF. Written as DNA, the CDR3 is TGTGCCAGCAGCATGAACAGGGCGGCTGAGCAGTTCTTC.

The chain couples TRBV5-6 to TRBJ2-3; the match to TRBD2 covers 7 bases. CDR1 SGHDT and CDR2 YYEEEE come from the germline V gene. This CDR3 has 14 residues. Trimming removed 3 bases from V and 4 bases from J; junction bases left unmatched: 5. As DNA, the CDR3 is TGTGCCAGCAGCTCGGGGACTACCCCAGATACGCAGTATTTT. The encoded protein is CASSSGTTPDTQYF.

This clonotype was observed many times. This chain uses TRBV5-6 with TRBJ2-6; D not resolved. Germline assignment: CDR1 SGHDT and CDR2 YYEEEE. V lost 0 bases and J 0 bases, leaving 16 bases between the germline ends. This CDR3 has 19 residues. The CDR3 DNA follows: TGTGCCAGCAGCTTGGCTAGGGCAGCATCCCTCTCTGGGGCCAACGTCCTGACTTTC. It codes for CASSLARAASLSGANVLTF.

There are many counts of this clonotype. The J gene is TRBJ1-1, the V gene TRBV6-5, with 7 bases that match TRBD1. This CDR3 is 15 amino acids long. The V gene end was trimmed by 6 bases and the J gene end by 4 bases; junction bases not matched to a gene: 11. Germline V gene lookup returns CDR1 MNHEY and CDR2 SVGAGI. The CDR3 DNA is TGTGCCAGCAGACTACAGAGGGGACAGAGCACTGAAGCTTTCTTT. Encoded protein: CASRLQRGQSTEAFF.